This note documents a single TCR beta chain sequence. What it binds is unknown. This sample was taken from a study of T-cell reconstitution after alpha-beta-depleted transplantation in children. Study-level results: The study traced high day-60 TCRbeta diversity in some patients to surviving recipient T cells and thymic progenitors. The main origin of T-cell counts and diversity one year after transplant was newly produced T cells.

Preparation of the TCRbeta library was carried out with unique molecular identifiers. TCRdb re-derived calls from the PCR reads in MiXCR, one entry per CDR3 protein. The sample records more than 400,000 distinct CDR3 sequences, 10% to 12% being singletons. This CDR3 is 17 amino acids long. CDR1 and CDR2 from the germline V gene are LGHDT and YNNKEL (reference sequence). Trimming took 4 bases from V and 4 from J; bases not matched to a gene: 10. This TCR came from a female patient aged 2 to 10 who had a stem cell transplant for aplastic anemia, so the T cells may come from the graft donor. The genes are TRBV3-1 and TRBJ2-1; 10 nucleotides agree with TRBD2. The sample consisted of PBMCs, mostly from graft donor cells, taken 180 days after TCRalphabeta/CD19-depleted stem cell transplant. The CDR3 DNA reads TGTGCCAGCAGCCTCGGGTTAGGAGCGGGAGGGTACAATGAGCAGTTCTTC. As protein: CASSLGLGAGGYNEQFF.